A selection of T cell receptor beta chains follows, all from one sample in a study of Ad26.COV2.S vaccination and SARS-CoV-2 variants. TCRdb's table, derived via immunoSEQ multiplex PCR, lists solely in-frame clones and lacks some. Of some 640,000 clones listed, more than 70% are singletons. Sequenced here: peripheral blood, sampled in a trial of Ad26.COV2.S vaccine versus placebo. These receptors came from a person aged 18 to 59 who received the Ad26.COV2.S COVID-19 vaccine or a placebo. The CDR3 runs from the conserved cysteine through the conserved F or W. A D gene is named only where the DNA matches it firmly. The size field is filled for only some rows; it gives once, few, many or a size class.

17	NA	TRBV14	TRBD1	TRBJ2-5	TGTGCCAGATTAATATCCAGGGGGCAGGGGAACCAAGAGACCCAGTACTTC	CARLISRGQGNQETQYF
15	few	TRBV5-1	NA	TRBJ2-2	TGCGCCAGCAGCTTGGAGGCAGCTAACACCGGGGAGCTGTTTTTT	CASSLEAANTGELFF
13	NA	TRBV29-1	NA	TRBJ1-1	TGCAGCGTTGAAGAGTCGGTGGGTACTGAAGCTTTCTTT	CSVEESVGTEAFF
14	NA	TRBV27	TRBD2	TRBJ2-7	TGTGCCAGCAGTTATAGCGGGAGTCTCAACGAGCAGTACTTC	CASSYSGSLNEQYF
14	NA	TRBV2	TRBD1	TRBJ2-1	TGTGCCAGCAAAGGGGACAGGGTATTAGATGAGCAGTTCTTC	CASKGDRVLDEQFF
15	NA	TRBV6-5	TRBD2	TRBJ2-1	TGTGCCAGCAGTTACGGGACTAGTAAAGGCAATGAGCAGTTCTTC	CASSYGTSKGNEQFF
14	once	TRBV7-2	NA	TRBJ2-2	TGTGCCAGCAGCTCCCAGGGGAACACCGGGGAGCTGTTTTTT	CASSSQGNTGELFF
14	NA	TRBV5-6	NA	TRBJ2-5	TGTGCCAGCAGCCCCCTTTATACGTCGGAGTCCCAGTACTTC	CASSPLYTSESQYF
16	NA	TRBV11-3	NA	TRBJ2-1	TGTGCCAGCAGTACAAACGGGAAGGGCTCCTACAATGAGCAGTTCTTC	CASSTNGKGSYNEQFF
14	NA	TRBV7-9	NA	TRBJ2-7	TGTGCCAGCAGCCCAAGGGACTTCTCCTACGAGCAGTACTTC	CASSPRDFSYEQYF
17	once	TRBV7-3	NA	TRBJ2-3	TGTGCCAGCAGCTTAGGCTTTAGGCAGGGACGCACAGATACGCAGTATTTT	CASSLGFRQGRTDTQYF
14	NA	TRBV14	NA	TRBJ2-7	TGTGCCAGCAGCCAAGATCTCGGGCGATACGAGCAGTACTTC	CASSQDLGRYEQYF
17	NA	TRBV4-1	NA	TRBJ2-1	TGCGCCAGCAGCCAGGCCCAGGGGTTGAACACGGCGAATGAGCAGTTCTTC	CASSQAQGLNTANEQFF
18	NA	TRBV7-9	TRBD2	TRBJ2-1	TGTGCCAGCACCACGGGGACTAGCGGGGGTTTCTCCTACAATGAGCAGTTCTTC	CASTTGTSGGFSYNEQFF
17	NA	TRBV7-2	NA	TRBJ2-2	TGTGCCAGCAGCTTAAATACGGGGGCCATAAACACCGGGGAGCTGTTTTTT	CASSLNTGAINTGELFF
12	NA	TRBV29-1	NA	TRBJ1-4	TGCAGCGTGGGGCACCCCGATGAAAAACTGTTTTTT	CSVGHPDEKLFF
15	NA	TRBV7-9	NA	TRBJ2-4	TGTGCCAGCAGCTCCTGGGTGGGAGTGGAGAACATTCAGTACTTC	CASSSWVGVENIQYF
16	few	TRBV27	NA	TRBJ1-6	TGTGCCAGCCCTTGGGGGGGGGCCAAGGCTAATTCACCCCTCCACTTT	CASPWGGAKANSPLHF
14	NA	TRBV5-1	NA	TRBJ1-1	TGCGCCAGCAGCTTGGGTTCATCGAACACTGAAGCTTTCTTT	CASSLGSSNTEAFF
18	NA	TRBV10-1	TRBD2	TRBJ2-3	TGCGCCAGCAGTGAGTCACTAGCGGGGCCTCTGGGCACAGATACGCAGTATTTT	CASSESLAGPLGTDTQYF
15	NA	TRBV5-6	NA	TRBJ2-1	TGTGCCAGCAGCTTGGGTGACCTCTCCTACAATGAGCAGTTCTTC	CASSLGDLSYNEQFF
13	NA	TRBV15	NA	TRBJ2-5	TGTGCCACCAGCAGAGTAGGGAAAGAGACCCAGTACTTC	CATSRVGKETQYF
15	NA	TRBV7-2	NA	TRBJ1-1	TGTGCCAGCAGCTTAGCCCCAGCCATGAACACTGAAGCTTTCTTT	CASSLAPAMNTEAFF
13	NA	TRBV18	TRBD2	TRBJ2-1	TGTGCCAGCCAGAGACTAGCGGGGGACGAGCAGTTCTTC	CASQRLAGDEQFF
14	NA	TRBV6-1	NA	TRBJ2-7	TGTGCCAGCAGTGAGAGTGGCAGGGACTACGAGCAGTACTTC	CASSESGRDYEQYF
11	many	TRBV7-9	NA	TRBJ1-1	TGTGCCAGCAGCTTACAGGGCGCGGCTTTCTTT	CASSLQGAAFF
13	NA	TRBV9	TRBD2	TRBJ2-3	TGTGCCAGCAGCCCGGGACTAGCATTTACGCAGTATTTT	CASSPGLAFTQYF
16	NA	TRBV10-3	TRBD1	TRBJ2-2	TGTGCCATCAGTGGCGCCGGGACAGGGGATGCCGGGGAGCTGTTTTTT	CAISGAGTGDAGELFF
15	NA	TRBV5-1	TRBD2	TRBJ2-3	TGCGCCAGCAGATCCCAGCGGGGGGGCACAGATACGCAGTATTTT	CASRSQRGGTDTQYF
16	NA	TRBV6-2/TRBV6-3	TRBD1	TRBJ1-2	TGTGCCAGCAGTTACACAATGGGGACAGCGAAATATGGCTACACCTTC	CASSYTMGTAKYGYTF
13	NA	TRBV12-3/TRBV12-4	NA	TRBJ2-1	TGTGCCAGCAGTTTAGTAGCCTACAATGAGCAGTTCTTC	CASSLVAYNEQFF
16	NA	TRBV6-2/TRBV6-3	TRBD2	TRBJ2-7	TGTGCCAGCAGTAACCCCCTGGCGGGGGGGTACTACGAGCAGTACTTC	CASSNPLAGGYYEQYF
15	NA	TRBV3-1/TRBV3-2	TRBD1	TRBJ1-3	TGTGCCAGCAGCCGGGGACAGATCTCTGGAAACACCATATATTTT	CASSRGQISGNTIYF
15	NA	TRBV7-7	NA	TRBJ2-6	TGTGCCAGCAGCTTTGGGACCCCCGGGGCCAACGTCCTGACTTTC	CASSFGTPGANVLTF
16	NA	TRBV2	NA	TRBJ1-6	TGTGCCAGCTCTTCAGACAGTCAGGGTCTTGATTCACCCCTCCACTTT	CASSSDSQGLDSPLHF
15	NA	TRBV6-2/TRBV6-3	TRBD1	TRBJ1-6	TGTGCCAGCAGTCAGAGACAGGGGTATAATTCACCCCTCCACTTT	CASSQRQGYNSPLHF
14	NA	TRBV27	TRBD1	TRBJ1-6	TGTGCCAGCACTCTTGGACAGGGCCGGTCACCCCTCCACTTT	CASTLGQGRSPLHF
13	few	TRBV19	NA	TRBJ2-7	TGTGCCAGTAGTATAGGGGGTGGAGGCGAGCAGTACTTC	CASSIGGGGEQYF
17	NA	TRBV19	TRBD1	TRBJ1-5	TGTGCCAGTAGTATTTCCGGGACAGGGGGCGTGCGGCAGCCCCAGCATTTT	CASSISGTGGVRQPQHF
16	NA	TRBV3-1/TRBV3-2	NA	TRBJ2-4	TGTGCCAGCAGCCAAGGGCTAGCGCCCCCCAAAAACATTCAGTACTTC	CASSQGLAPPKNIQYF
16	NA	TRBV6-6	TRBD1	TRBJ1-1	TGTGCCAGCAGTTACGGGGACAGCCAAATGAACACTGAAGCTTTCTTT	CASSYGDSQMNTEAFF
14	NA	TRBV3-1/TRBV3-2	TRBD1	TRBJ1-2	TGTGCCAGCAGCCAGAGGGGGCCAAAGTATGGCTACACCTTC	CASSQRGPKYGYTF
13	once	TRBV2	NA	TRBJ2-2	TGTGCCAGCCGGGAAGGGCGTACCGGGGAGCTGTTTTTT	CASREGRTGELFF
18	NA	TRBV6-4	TRBD2	TRBJ2-3	TGTGCCAGCAGCCTGAGAGGGGAACTAGCGGGTGCTACAGATACGCAGTATTTT	CASSLRGELAGATDTQYF
13	few	TRBV10-3	NA	TRBJ1-1	TGTGCCATCAGATCCGACAGGCTCACTGAAGCTTTCTTT	CAIRSDRLTEAFF
15	NA	TRBV5-1	TRBD1	TRBJ1-2	TGCGCCAGCAGCCCCTATGGACAGGGCAGCTATGGCTACACCTTC	CASSPYGQGSYGYTF
13	NA	TRBV18	NA	TRBJ2-5	TGTGCCAGCTCACCGGATCTACAAGAGACCCAGTACTTC	CASSPDLQETQYF
18	NA	TRBV5-5	TRBD1	TRBJ2-2	TGTGCCAGCAGCTTCTCTCCGGGACAGAGCGCGAACACCGGGGAGCTGTTTTTT	CASSFSPGQSANTGELFF
17	NA	TRBV7-9	NA	TRBJ2-3	TGTGCCAGCAGCTTAGCTCTAACGGGGGGCGGCACAGATACGCAGTATTTT	CASSLALTGGGTDTQYF
16	NA	TRBV6-5	NA	TRBJ2-3	TGTGCCAGCAGTTATGGGCCAGAGACTAGCACAGATACGCAGTATTTT	CASSYGPETSTDTQYF
14	once	TRBV6-6	NA	TRBJ1-6	TGTGCCAGCATCGAACGGGGTAATAATTCACCCCTCCACTTT	CASIERGNNSPLHF
12	NA	TRBV30	NA	TRBJ2-3	TGTGCCTGGAGTGCAGGGGCCCATACGCAGTATTTT	CAWSAGAHTQYF
15	few	TRBV3-1/TRBV3-2	NA	TRBJ2-7	TGTGCCAGCAGCCAAGATGTCAGACTCTCCTACGAGCAGTACTTC	CASSQDVRLSYEQYF
14	NA	TRBV19	NA	TRBJ1-2	TGTGCCAGTAGTACGGGGTACCATCCCTATGGCTACACCTTC	CASSTGYHPYGYTF
16	NA	TRBV29-1	NA	TRBJ2-7	TGCAGCGTTGGGGGGGGCAGGGAGACTATGGCTTACGAGCAGTACTTC	CSVGGGRETMAYEQYF
13	NA	TRBV25-1	NA	TRBJ1-2	TGTGCCAGCAGTGCAGGTCCCGGGTATGGCTACACCTTC	CASSAGPGYGYTF
13	NA	TRBV6-5	NA	TRBJ1-4	TGTGCCAGCACCAGAGCCAAGGGGGGGAAACTGTTTTTT	CASTRAKGGKLFF
13	NA	TRBV11-1	NA	TRBJ2-5	TGTGCCAGCAGCGTCTGGCAGGGCGCGACCCAGTACTTC	CASSVWQGATQYF
16	NA	TRBV7-8	NA	TRBJ2-1	TGTGCCAGCAGCTTAGCTGGGGGAGTCGCTTACAATGAGCAGTTCTTC	CASSLAGGVAYNEQFF
14	NA	TRBV6-2/TRBV6-3	NA	TRBJ2-5	TGTGCCAGCAGCCCGACAGTTACCCAAGAGACCCAGTACTTC	CASSPTVTQETQYF